Below are 20 T cell receptor beta chains sequenced from a single sample in a study of T cell changes during pregnancy in multiple sclerosis (dated by TCRdb to the late 2010s). The receptor library was made with the immunoSEQ multiplex PCR assay. The table comes from immuneACCESS by way of TCRdb, which keeps in-frame sequences with V and J called. Part of the clones is missing from these tables; in studies checked, under half for an unresolved V gene and the rest for unknown reasons. The sample table contains about 40,000 clones; only one count was recorded for 85% to 95% of them. Of the sample, approximately 8.3% is held by the ten largest clones. Sequencing was performed on CD8+ T cells from peripheral blood mononuclear cells, taken in the third trimester of pregnancy. These receptors were taken from a female donor with multiple sclerosis, enrolled in a pregnancy study.

This clone was seen just once. V and J are TRBV7-8 and TRBJ2-5; 10 bases match TRBD1. With V trimmed by 3 bases and J by 5 bases, 6 bases remained unmatched. Germline assignment: CDR1 SGHVS and CDR2 FQNEAQ. This CDR3 spans 15 amino acids. CDR3 amino acids: CASSFQTGGGETQYF. In DNA, the CDR3 is TGTGCCAGCAGCTTTCAGACAGGGGGCGGCGAGACCCAGTACTTC.

The chain has TRBV25-1 and TRBJ2-5; the match to TRBD2 covers 7 bases. The J segment lost 5 bases and the V segment lost 8 bases, leaving 8 bases of the junction unmatched. In germline, CDR1 is MGHDK, CDR2 SYGVNS. This CDR3 is 13 amino acids long. CDR3 sequence: CASGGSLGETQYF. The CDR3 bases are TGTGCCAGCGGCGGGAGTCTGGGGGAGACCCAGTACTTC. Full variable domain (remainder filled in from reference TRBV25-1 and TRBJ2-5): EADIYQTPRYLVIGTGKKITLECSQTMGHDKMYWYQQDPGMELHLIHYSYGVNSTEKGDLSSESTVSRIRTEHFPLTLESARPSHTSQYLCASGGSLGETQYFGPGTRLLVL.

The V call is TRBV5-4, the J call TRBJ2-3; a possible D gene is TRBD1 (6 bases). The germline V gene encodes CDR1 SGHNT and CDR2 YYREEE (reference sequence). V shed 4 bases and J shed 2 bases, with 11 bases lying between them. This CDR3 has 14 amino acids. The CDR3 loop is CASSKDSPTDTQYF. DNA of the CDR3: TGTGCCAGCAGCAAGGACAGTCCCACAGATACGCAGTATTTT.

J is TRBJ1-1 and V is TRBV2; 8 positions match TRBD1. The CDR3 consists of 13 residues. V trimming: 8 bases; J trimming: 1 base; junction bases outside the gene matches: 3. Germline-derived CDR1 and CDR2 are SNHLY and FYNNEI. The CDR3 nucleotides read TGTGCCAGCGGCAGGGGGCGGAACACTGAAGCTTTCTTT. Protein sequence: CASGRGRNTEAFF.

The chain carries TRBV7-2 and TRBJ2-1; D not certain. V was trimmed by 2 bases and J by 7 bases, leaving 12 bases between them. Per germline, CDR1 SGHTA and CDR2 FQGNSA. The CDR3 is made up of 14 amino acids. In DNA form, the CDR3 reads TGTGCCAGCAGCTTATACGCCAGTGTAAATGAGCAGTTCTTC. This gives the protein CASSLYASVNEQFF.

This chain joins TRBV13 and TRBJ1-2, with D hard to call. CDR1 and CDR2 from the germline V gene are PRHDT and FYEKMQ (reference sequence). The CDR3 loop spans 13 amino acids. Trimming stripped 0 bases from V and 2 bases from J, with 4 bases between. CDR3 region: CASSLGQNYGYTF. CDR3 DNA: TGTGCCAGCAGCTTAGGACAGAACTATGGCTACACCTTC.

Here the CDR3 reads CASSLVGTVEEQYF. For the CDR3, the DNA is TGTGCCAGCAGCTTAGTGGGGACTGTCGAGGAGCAGTACTTC. The chain uses TRBV7-9 and TRBJ2-7; TRBD2 might be the D (6 bases). This CDR3 is 14 amino acids long. Germline V CDR1 and CDR2: SEHNR, FQNEAQ (reference sequence). Trimming pared 1 base from V and 7 bases from J, leaving 14 bases between.

The rearrangement joins TRBV27 to TRBJ2-3; 11 positions match TRBD2. Germline CDR1 MNHEY, CDR2 SMNVEV (reference sequence). This CDR3 has 14 amino acids. V lost 4 bases and J lost 6; bases outside the gene matches: 3. Here the CDR3 reads CASSYASGGDTQYF. The CDR3 region has the DNA TGTGCCAGCAGTTACGCTAGCGGGGGGGATACGCAGTATTTT.

The count of this clone is one. The CDR3 DNA is TGTGCCAGCAGTGAAGTGCAGGCGACCTCCTACGAGCAGTACTTC. Translating it yields CASSEVQATSYEQYF. The chain uses TRBV6-1 and TRBJ2-7; D remains unclear. Deletions cut 1 base from V and 0 bases from J, with 10 bases between. Germline-derived CDR1 and CDR2 are MNHNS and SASEGT. There are 15 residues in the CDR3.

V usage is TRBV7-9 and J usage is TRBJ2-3, with a weak D call TRBD1 (7 bases). The germline CDR1 and CDR2 sequences are SEHNR and FQNEAQ (reference sequence). The V end lost 8 bases, the J end lost 1 base, and 13 bases lay between the germline ends. The CDR3 is made up of 14 amino acids. In DNA, the CDR3 is TGTGCCAGCCCCAGGGGGGACCGCACAGATACGCAGTATTTT. Translation gives CASPRGDRTDTQYF.

This chain uses TRBV9 with TRBJ2-1; 9 nucleotides agree with TRBD2. The junction had 5 bases not matched to a gene; V was cut back by 0 bases and J by 4 bases. Germline V gene sequence: CDR1 SGDLS, CDR2 YYNGEE. The CDR3 length is 16 residues. The CDR3 loop is CASSVASGGSYNEQFF. The CDR3 DNA is TGTGCCAGCAGCGTAGCGAGCGGGGGGTCTTACAATGAGCAGTTCTTC.

The J gene is TRBJ2-3, the V gene TRBV9; 7 bases align to TRBD2. Germline V gene lookup returns CDR1 SGDLS and CDR2 YYNGEE. The CDR3 spans 15 residues. Trimming cost V 0 bases and J 1 base; bases outside gene matches: 2. CDR3 protein: CASSVGAGGTDTQYF. In DNA form, the CDR3 reads TGTGCCAGCAGCGTAGGCGCGGGGGGCACAGATACGCAGTATTTT.

V usage is TRBV27 and J usage is TRBJ2-1; D may be TRBD2 (5 bases). The V end was cut by 10 bases, the J end by 1 base, with 8 bases between. CDR1 is MNHEY and CDR2 is SMNVEV in the germline V gene (reference sequence). This CDR3 is built from 12 residues. The CDR3 loop is CAITGSYNEQFF. The CDR3, as DNA: TGTGCCATTACGGGGTCCTACAATGAGCAGTTCTTC.

The chain joins TRBV7-9 to TRBJ2-7; TRBD1 aligns across 9 bases. J lost 2 bases, V lost 6 bases, and 5 bases had no gene match. CDR1 and CDR2 (germline): SEHNR, FQNEAQ (reference sequence). The CDR3 is 14 amino acids. CDR3 in amino acids: CASSSGTGPYEQYF. DNA of the CDR3: TGTGCCAGCAGTTCCGGGACAGGGCCCTACGAGCAGTACTTC.

CDR3 protein: CASSLDLNTEAFF. Here the CDR3 DNA reads TGTGCCAGCAGCTTAGATCTTAACACTGAAGCTTTCTTT. This rearrangement joins TRBV11-2 to TRBJ1-1; D not resolved. V was clipped by 0 bases and J by 2 bases, with 4 bases between them. The length of the CDR3 is 13 residues. CDR1 and CDR2 (germline): SGHAT, FQNNGV.

This clone was found once. This chain joins TRBV27 and TRBJ2-7; tentatively, D is TRBD2 (5 bases). Germline V lookup: CDR1 MNHEY, CDR2 SMNVEV (reference sequence). The CDR3 runs to 13 residues. V was cut by 0 bases and J by 5 bases, with 8 bases left in between. The CDR3 region is CASSLSSGDEQYF. The CDR3 nucleotides read TGTGCCAGCAGTTTATCATCCGGGGACGAGCAGTACTTC.

This clone showed up just once. The chain employs TRBV6-1 and TRBJ1-1, with a possible D match to TRBD1 (5 bases). Trimming took off 6 bases at V and 8 bases at J, with 7 bases between the two ends. The CDR3 spans 10 residues. The germline V gene encodes CDR1 MNHNS and CDR2 SASEGT. CDR3 in DNA: TGTGCCAGCAGGGGACTGGAAGCTTTCTTT. Encoded protein: CASRGLEAFF.

The rearrangement uses TRBV30 and TRBJ1-4; D may be TRBD1 (6 bases). Germline assignment: CDR1 GTSNPN and CDR2 SVGIG (reference sequence). This CDR3 is built from 13 residues. Trimming stripped 2 bases from V and 4 bases from J, with 8 bases between. Here the CDR3 reads CAWSWDINEKLFF. CDR3 bases: TGTGCCTGGAGTTGGGACATTAATGAAAAACTGTTTTTT.

V is TRBV9 and J is TRBJ2-3, with TRBD1 identical over 8 bases. This CDR3 comprises 15 residues. The trim removed 3 bases at V and 2 bases at J, leaving 5 bases unmatched. CDR1 is SGDLS and CDR2 is YYNGEE in the germline V gene. CDR3 bases: TGTGCCAGCAGCGCGGACAGGGCGGACACAGATACGCAGTATTTT. Translation: CASSADRADTDTQYF. Drawing the rest from reference TRBV9 and TRBJ2-3, the complete variable domain is DSGVTQTPKHLITATGQRVTLRCSPRSGDLSVYWYQQSLDQGLQFLIQYYNGEERAKGNILERFSAQQFPDLHSELNLSSLELGDSALYFCASSADRADTDTQYFGPGTRLTVL.

The CDR3, as DNA: TGTGCCAGCAGCGAACCTACAGGGTCGCCAGATACGCAGTATTTT. Residues: CASSEPTGSPDTQYF. This rearrangement joins TRBV9 to TRBJ2-3, with D possibly TRBD1 on 6 matching bases. Germline lookup yields CDR1 SGDLS and CDR2 YYNGEE. The CDR3 covers 15 residues. Trimming cost V 3 bases and J 4 bases, with 15 bases left between them.